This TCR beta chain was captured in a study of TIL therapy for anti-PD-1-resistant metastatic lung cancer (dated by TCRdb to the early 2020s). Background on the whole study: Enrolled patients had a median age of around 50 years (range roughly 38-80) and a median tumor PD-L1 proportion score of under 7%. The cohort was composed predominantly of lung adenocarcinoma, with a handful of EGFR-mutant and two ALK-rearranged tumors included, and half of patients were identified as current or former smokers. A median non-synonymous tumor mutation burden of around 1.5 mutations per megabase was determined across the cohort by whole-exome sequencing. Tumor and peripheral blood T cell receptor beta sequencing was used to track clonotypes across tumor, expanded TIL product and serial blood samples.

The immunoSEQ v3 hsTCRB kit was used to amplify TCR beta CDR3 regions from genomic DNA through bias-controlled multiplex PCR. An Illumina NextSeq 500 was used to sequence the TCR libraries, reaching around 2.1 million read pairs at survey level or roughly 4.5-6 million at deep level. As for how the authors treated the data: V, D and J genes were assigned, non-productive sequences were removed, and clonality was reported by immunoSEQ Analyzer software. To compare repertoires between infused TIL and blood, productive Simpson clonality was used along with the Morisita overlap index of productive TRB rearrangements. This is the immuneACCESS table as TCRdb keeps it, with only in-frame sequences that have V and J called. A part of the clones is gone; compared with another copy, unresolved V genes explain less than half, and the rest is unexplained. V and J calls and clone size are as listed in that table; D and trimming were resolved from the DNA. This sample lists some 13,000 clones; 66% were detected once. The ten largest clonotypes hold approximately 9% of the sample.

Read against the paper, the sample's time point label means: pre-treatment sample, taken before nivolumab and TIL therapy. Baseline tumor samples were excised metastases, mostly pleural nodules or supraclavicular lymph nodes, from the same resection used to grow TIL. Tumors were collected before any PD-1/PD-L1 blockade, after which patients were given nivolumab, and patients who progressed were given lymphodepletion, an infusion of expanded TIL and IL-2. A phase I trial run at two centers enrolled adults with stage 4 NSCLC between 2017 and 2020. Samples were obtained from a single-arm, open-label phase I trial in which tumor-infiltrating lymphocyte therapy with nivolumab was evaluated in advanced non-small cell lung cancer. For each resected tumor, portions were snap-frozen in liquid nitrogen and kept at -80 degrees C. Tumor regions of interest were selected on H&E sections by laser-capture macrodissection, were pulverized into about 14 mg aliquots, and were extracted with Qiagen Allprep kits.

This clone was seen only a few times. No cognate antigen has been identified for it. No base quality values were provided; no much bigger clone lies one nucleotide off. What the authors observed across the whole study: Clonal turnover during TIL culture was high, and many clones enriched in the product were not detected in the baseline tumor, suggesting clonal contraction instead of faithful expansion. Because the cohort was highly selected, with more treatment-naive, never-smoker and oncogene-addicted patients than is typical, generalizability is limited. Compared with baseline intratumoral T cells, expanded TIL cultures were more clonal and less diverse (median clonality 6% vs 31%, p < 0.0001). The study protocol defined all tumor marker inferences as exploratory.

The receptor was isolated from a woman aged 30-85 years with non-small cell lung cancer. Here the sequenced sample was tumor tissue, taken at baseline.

The CDR3 loop reads CASSMDRELLFSGNTIYF. The nucleotide sequence reads TGTGCCAGCTCAATGGACAGGGAGTTACTTTTCTCTGGAAACACCATATATTTT. Recombination connected TRBV18 to TRBJ1-3; the junction holds 8 bases that match TRBD1. The CDR3 runs 18 residues from the cysteine to the phenylalanine. Of the read, only the CDR3 DNA is kept; its 54 bases are in frame from base 1. Trimmed from V: 5 bases; trimmed from J: 0 bases; junction bases lacking a gene match: 12. Taken from the germline V gene, the CDR1 and CDR2 loops are KGHSH and LQKENI.